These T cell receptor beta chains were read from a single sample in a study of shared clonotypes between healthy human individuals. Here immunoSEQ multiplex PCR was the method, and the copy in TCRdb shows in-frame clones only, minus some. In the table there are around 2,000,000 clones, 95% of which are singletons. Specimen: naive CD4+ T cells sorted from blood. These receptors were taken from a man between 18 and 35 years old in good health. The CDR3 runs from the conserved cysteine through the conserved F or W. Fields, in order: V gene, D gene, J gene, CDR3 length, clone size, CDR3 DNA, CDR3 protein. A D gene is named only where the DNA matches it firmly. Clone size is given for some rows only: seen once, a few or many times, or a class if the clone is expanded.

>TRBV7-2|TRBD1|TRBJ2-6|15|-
TGTGCCACTAGGACAGGGGGAGCAGGGGCCAACGTCCTGACTTTC
CATRTGGAGANVLTF
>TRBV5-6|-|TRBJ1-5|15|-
TGTGCCAGCAGCTTCCGGCCAGAATATGGCCAGCCCCAGCATTTT
CASSFRPEYGQPQHF
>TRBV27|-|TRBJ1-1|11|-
TGTGCCAGCAGTCCGAGAATATCGGCTTTCTTT
CASSPRISAFF
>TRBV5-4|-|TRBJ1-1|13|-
TGTGCCAGCAGCCTGGACAGGAACACTGAAGCTTTCTTT
CASSLDRNTEAFF
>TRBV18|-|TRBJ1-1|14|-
TGTGCCAGCTCCGGAAATAGGGTAGGCGGTGAAGCTTTCTTT
CASSGNRVGGEAFF
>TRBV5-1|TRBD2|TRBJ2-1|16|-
TGCGCCAGCAGCTTGGAGACTAGCGGGGTTTACAATGAGCAGTTCTTC
CASSLETSGVYNEQFF
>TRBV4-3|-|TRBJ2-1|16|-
TGCGCCAGCAGCCAGAGTTGGGTAGGTCCTATTGATGAGCAGTTCTTC
CASSQSWVGPIDEQFF
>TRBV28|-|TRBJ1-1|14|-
TGTGCCAGCATGAGTGAGGGGTTGCGGACTGAAGCTTTCTTT
CASMSEGLRTEAFF
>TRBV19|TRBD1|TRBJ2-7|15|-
TGTGCCAGTAGTATCCGGGACAGTAGCTCCTACGAGCAGTACTTC
CASSIRDSSSYEQYF
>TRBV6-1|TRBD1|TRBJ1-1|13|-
TGTGCCAGCAAAGACAGGGGAAACACTGAAGCTTTCTTT
CASKDRGNTEAFF
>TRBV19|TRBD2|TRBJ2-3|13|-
TGTGCCGTGGGACTAGCGGGAGCAGATACGCAGTATTTT
CAVGLAGADTQYF
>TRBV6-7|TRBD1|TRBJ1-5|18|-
TGTGCCAGCAGTACAGGACAGGCCCTCCCGAGCGGCAATCAGCCCCAGCATTTT
CASSTGQALPSGNQPQHF
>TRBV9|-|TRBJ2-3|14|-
TGTGCCAGCAGCGTAGACCTAGTCACAGATACGCAGTATTTT
CASSVDLVTDTQYF
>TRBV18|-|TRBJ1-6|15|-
TGTGCCAGCTCACCATCCCAGGCGGAGAATTCACCCCTCCACTTT
CASSPSQAENSPLHF
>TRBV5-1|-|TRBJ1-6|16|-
TGCGCCAGCGCTCCGGGGATGACAGCCTTGAATTCACCCCTCCACTTT
CASAPGMTALNSPLHF
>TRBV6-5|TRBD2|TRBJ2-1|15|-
TGTGCCAGCAGCTCGGGACTAGCGGGACCAAATGAGCAGTTCTTC
CASSSGLAGPNEQFF
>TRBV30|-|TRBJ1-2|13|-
TGTGCCTGGAGTGTACTCTCTAACTATGGCTACACCTTC
CAWSVLSNYGYTF
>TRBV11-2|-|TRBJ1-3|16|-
TGTGCCAGCAGCCCAGGGGCAGGACGCTCTGGAAACACCATATATTTT
CASSPGAGRSGNTIYF
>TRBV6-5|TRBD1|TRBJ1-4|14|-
TGTGCCAGCAGCCCGGGACAGCAAAGAGAAAAACTGTTTTTT
CASSPGQQREKLFF
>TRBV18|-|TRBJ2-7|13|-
TGTGCCAGCTCACCAGTCGGGCCCTACGAGCAGTACTTC
CASSPVGPYEQYF
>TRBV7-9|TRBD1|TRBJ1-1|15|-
TGTGCCAGCAGCGGTATGACAGGGGCCGCGAAACGAGCTTTCTTT
CASSGMTGAAKRAFF
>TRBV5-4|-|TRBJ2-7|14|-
TGTGCCAGCAGCCGCGGGGCTGACTCCTACGAGCAGTACTTC
CASSRGADSYEQYF
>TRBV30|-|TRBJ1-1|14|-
TGTGCCTGGAGTAAGGGAACAGGCCAGACTGAAGCTTTCTTT
CAWSKGTGQTEAFF
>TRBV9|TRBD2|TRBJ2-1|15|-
TGTGCCAGCAGCGTGGGGCTAGCGGTATACAATGAGCAGTTCTTC
CASSVGLAVYNEQFF
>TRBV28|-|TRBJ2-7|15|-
TGTGCCAGCAGGGGTGGGGGTCCCGAATCCTACGAGCAGTACTTC
CASRGGGPESYEQYF
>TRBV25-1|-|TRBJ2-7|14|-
TGTGCCAGCAGTGATGGAGGAGGCCTCTACGAGCAGTACTTC
CASSDGGGLYEQYF
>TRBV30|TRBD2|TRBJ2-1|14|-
TGTGCCTGGAGTTTCGGGAGGGCCGGCAATGAGCAGTTCTTC
CAWSFGRAGNEQFF
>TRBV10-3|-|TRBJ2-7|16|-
TGTGCCATCAGCCCAGACGGACTGACGAACTCCTACGAGCAGTACTTC
CAISPDGLTNSYEQYF
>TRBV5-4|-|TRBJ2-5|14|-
TGTGCCAGCAGCTCCTTCGCCCTTCAAGAGACCCAGTACTTC
CASSSFALQETQYF
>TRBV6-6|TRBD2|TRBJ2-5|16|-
TGTGCCAGCAGTTCAGGGACTAGCGGAGGCCAAGAGACCCAGTACTTC
CASSSGTSGGQETQYF
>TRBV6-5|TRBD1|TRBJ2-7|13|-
TGTGCCAGCAGAACCGGGACAGGGTACGAGCAGTACTTC
CASRTGTGYEQYF
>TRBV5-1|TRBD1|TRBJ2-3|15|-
TGCGCCAGCAAGGCAGGGGGCGGAAGCGCAGATACGCAGTATTTT
CASKAGGGSADTQYF
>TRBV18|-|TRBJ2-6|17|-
TGTGCCAGCTCACCCGGGGCAGGGTCAGCTGGGGCCAACGTCCTGACTTTC
CASSPGAGSAGANVLTF
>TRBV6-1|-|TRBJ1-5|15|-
TGTGCCAGCAGTGAAGGGTCAGTTAGCAATCAGCCCCAGCATTTT
CASSEGSVSNQPQHF
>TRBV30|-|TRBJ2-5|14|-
TGTGCCTGGAACAGAGGTAGCGGCCAAGAGACCCAGTACTTC
CAWNRGSGQETQYF
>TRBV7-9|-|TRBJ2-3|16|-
TGTGCCAGCAGCTTCCCGACAGGAGCGGGCACAGATACGCAGTATTTT
CASSFPTGAGTDTQYF
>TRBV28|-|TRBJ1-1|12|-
TGTGCCAGCAGTTGGGGGTCCCGTGAAGCTTTCTTT
CASSWGSREAFF
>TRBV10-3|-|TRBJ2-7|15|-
TGTGCCATCAGTGAGACGCCAGGGCTTCGAAACGAGCAGTACTTC
CAISETPGLRNEQYF
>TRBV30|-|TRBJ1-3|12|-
TGTGCCCAGGTAGCAGGAGGAAACACCATATATTTT
CAQVAGGNTIYF
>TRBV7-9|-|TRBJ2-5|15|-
TGTGCCAGCAGCTTAGGGGGGGGCTCAATGGAGACCCAGTACTTC
CASSLGGGSMETQYF
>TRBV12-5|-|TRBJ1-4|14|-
TGTGCTAGTGGTTTGGGGGTCACTAATGAAAAACTGTTTTTT
CASGLGVTNEKLFF
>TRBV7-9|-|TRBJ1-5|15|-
TGTGCCAGCAGCTTAGGGGGAGGCGGCAATCAGCCCCAGCATTTT
CASSLGGGGNQPQHF
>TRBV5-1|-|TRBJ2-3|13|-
TGCGCCAGCAGCCAAGGACAGACAGATACGCAGTATTTT
CASSQGQTDTQYF
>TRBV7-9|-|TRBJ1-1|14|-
TGTGCCAGCAGCTTAAGCCAGAAGAACACTGAAGCTTTCTTT
CASSLSQKNTEAFF
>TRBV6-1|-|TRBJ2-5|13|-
TGTGCCAGCAGTATAGCAGGGGAAGGAGGTTGGTACTTC
CASSIAGEGGWYF
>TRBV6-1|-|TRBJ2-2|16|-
TGTGCCAGCAGTGAATACGGGGCGCAACCCACCGGGGAGCTGTTTTTT
CASSEYGAQPTGELFF
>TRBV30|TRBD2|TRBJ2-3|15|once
TGTGCCTGGGGCGGGGGACTTAGTGGGGCAGATACGCAGTATTTT
CAWGGGLSGADTQYF
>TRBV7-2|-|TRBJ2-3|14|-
TGTGCCAGCAGCTTAGCGACAGCACCAGATACGCAGTATTTT
CASSLATAPDTQYF
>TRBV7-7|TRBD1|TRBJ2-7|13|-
TGTGCTAGCAGCCCACAGGGGTCTCACGAGCAGTACTTC
CASSPQGSHEQYF
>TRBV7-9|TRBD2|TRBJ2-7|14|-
TGTGCCAGTAGGGAGCGGGGGGGCTCCTACGAGCAGTACTTC
CASRERGGSYEQYF
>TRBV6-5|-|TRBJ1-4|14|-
TGTGCCAGCAGCCCCGGCGGGGGAGATGAAAAACTGTTTTTT
CASSPGGGDEKLFF
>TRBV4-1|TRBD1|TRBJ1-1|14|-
TGCGCCAGCAGCCACGGGACAGAGAACACTGAAGCTTTCTTT
CASSHGTENTEAFF